The clone carrying this T cell receptor beta chain was counted a few times. This entry comes from a study of blood T cell repertoires in COVID-19. Background on the study: T cells, B-cell-depleted T cells, or PBMCs provided the cDNA or gDNA that served as material.

Sequenced by immunoSEQ multiplex PCR; TCRdb stores in-frame clones only, minus some. Of 240,000 or so clones listed, around 88% are singletons. CDR1 MNHNY and CDR2 SVGAGI come from the germline V gene (reference sequence). Trimming cost V 5 bases and J 1 base; bases outside gene matches: 10. The CDR3 totals 16 residues. The clonotype comes from an elderly man with acute or convalescent COVID-19. The chain has TRBV6-6 and TRBJ1-1; 7 bases align to TRBD1. Material for sequencing was peripheral blood. The CDR3 loop reads CASSPRDSRSNTEAFF. DNA for the CDR3: TGTGCCAGCAGTCCCCGGGACAGTCGATCGAACACTGAAGCTTTCTTT.